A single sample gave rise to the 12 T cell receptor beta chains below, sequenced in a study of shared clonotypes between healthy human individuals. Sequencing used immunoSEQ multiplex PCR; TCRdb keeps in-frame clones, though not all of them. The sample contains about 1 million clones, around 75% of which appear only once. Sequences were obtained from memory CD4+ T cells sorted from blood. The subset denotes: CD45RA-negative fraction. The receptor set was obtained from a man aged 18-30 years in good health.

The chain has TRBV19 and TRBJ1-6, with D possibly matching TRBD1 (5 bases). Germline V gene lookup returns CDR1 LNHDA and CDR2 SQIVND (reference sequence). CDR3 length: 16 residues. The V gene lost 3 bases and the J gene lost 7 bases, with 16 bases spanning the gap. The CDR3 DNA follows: TGTGCCAGTAGTATCGGGACCTACCCCCGAAATTCACCCCTCCACTTT. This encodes CASSIGTYPRNSPLHF.

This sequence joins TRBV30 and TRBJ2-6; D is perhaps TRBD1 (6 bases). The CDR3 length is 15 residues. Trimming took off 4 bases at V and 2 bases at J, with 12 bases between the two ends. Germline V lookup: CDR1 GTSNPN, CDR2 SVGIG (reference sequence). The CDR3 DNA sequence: TGTGCCTGGACATCCCAGGGGACTGGGGCCAACGTCCTGACTTTC. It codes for CAWTSQGTGANVLTF.

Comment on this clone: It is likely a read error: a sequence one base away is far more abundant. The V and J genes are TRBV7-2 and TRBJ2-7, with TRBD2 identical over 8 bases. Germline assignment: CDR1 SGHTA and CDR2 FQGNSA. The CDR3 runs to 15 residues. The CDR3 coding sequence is TGTGTCAGCAGCCAGCGGGGCGGGAGGTTTGTCGAGCAGTACTTC. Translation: CVSSQRGGRFVEQYF.

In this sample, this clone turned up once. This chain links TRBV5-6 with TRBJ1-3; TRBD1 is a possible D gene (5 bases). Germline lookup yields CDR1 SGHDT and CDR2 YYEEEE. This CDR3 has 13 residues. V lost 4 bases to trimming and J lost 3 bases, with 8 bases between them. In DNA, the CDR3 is TGTGCCAGCAGCCGGACAATTGGAAACACCATATATTTT. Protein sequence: CASSRTIGNTIYF.

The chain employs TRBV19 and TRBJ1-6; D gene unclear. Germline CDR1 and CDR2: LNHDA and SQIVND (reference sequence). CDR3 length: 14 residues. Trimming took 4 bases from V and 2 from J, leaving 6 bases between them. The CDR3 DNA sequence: TGTGCCAGTAGTACGGCGGCCTATAATTCACCCCTCCACTTT. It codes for CASSTAAYNSPLHF.

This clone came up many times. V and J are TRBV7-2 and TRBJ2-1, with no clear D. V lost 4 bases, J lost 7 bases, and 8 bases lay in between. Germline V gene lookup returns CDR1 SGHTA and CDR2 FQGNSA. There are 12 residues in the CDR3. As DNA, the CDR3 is TGTGCCAGCAGCTCCTCTCGTAATGAGCAGTTCTTC. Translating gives CASSSSRNEQFF. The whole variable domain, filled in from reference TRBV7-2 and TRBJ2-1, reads GAGVSQSPSNKVTEKGKDVELRCDPISGHTALYWYRQSLGQGLEFLIYFQGNSAPDKSGLPSDRFSAERTGGSVSTLTIQRTQQEDSAVYLCASSSSRNEQFFGPGTRLTVL.

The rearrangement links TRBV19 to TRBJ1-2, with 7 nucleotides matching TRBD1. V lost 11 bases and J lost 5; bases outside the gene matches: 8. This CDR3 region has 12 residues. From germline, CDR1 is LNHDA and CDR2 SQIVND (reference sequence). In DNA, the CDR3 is TGTGCCGGTACCTTGACAGGGTATGGCTACACCTTC. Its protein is CAGTLTGYGYTF.

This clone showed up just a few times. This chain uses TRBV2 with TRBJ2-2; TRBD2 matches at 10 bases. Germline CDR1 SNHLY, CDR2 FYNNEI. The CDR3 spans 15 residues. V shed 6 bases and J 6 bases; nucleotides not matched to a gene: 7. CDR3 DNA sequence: TGTGCCAGCAGAGGGAGCGGGAGGGCCGCCGGGGAGCTGTTTTTT. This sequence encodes CASRGSGRAAGELFF.

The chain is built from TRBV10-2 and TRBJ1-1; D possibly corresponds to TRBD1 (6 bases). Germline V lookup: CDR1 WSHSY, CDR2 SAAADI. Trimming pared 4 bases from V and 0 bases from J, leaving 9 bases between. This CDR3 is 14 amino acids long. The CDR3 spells CASSAGVMNTEAFF. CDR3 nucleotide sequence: TGCGCCAGCAGTGCAGGGGTCATGAACACTGAAGCTTTCTTT.

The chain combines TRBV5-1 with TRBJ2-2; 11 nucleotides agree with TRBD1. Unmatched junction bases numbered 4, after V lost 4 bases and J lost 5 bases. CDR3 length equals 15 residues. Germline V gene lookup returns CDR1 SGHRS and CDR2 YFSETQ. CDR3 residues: CASSGRDRGTGELFF. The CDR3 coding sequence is TGCGCCAGCAGCGGCCGGGACAGGGGGACCGGGGAGCTGTTTTTT.

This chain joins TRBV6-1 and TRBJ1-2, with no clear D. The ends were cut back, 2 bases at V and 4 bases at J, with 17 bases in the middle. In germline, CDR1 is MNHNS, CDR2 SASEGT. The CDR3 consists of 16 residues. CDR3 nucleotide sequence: TGTGCCAGCAGTGAATCAGCAGCGGTGCGGATCTATGGCTACACCTTC. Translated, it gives CASSESAAVRIYGYTF.

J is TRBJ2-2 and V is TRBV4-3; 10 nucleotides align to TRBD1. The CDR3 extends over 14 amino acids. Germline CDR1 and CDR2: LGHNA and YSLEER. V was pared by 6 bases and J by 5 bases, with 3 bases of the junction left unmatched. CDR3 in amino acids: CASSRGQGTGELFF. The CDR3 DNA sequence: TGCGCCAGCAGTAGGGGACAGGGGACCGGGGAGCTGTTTTTT.